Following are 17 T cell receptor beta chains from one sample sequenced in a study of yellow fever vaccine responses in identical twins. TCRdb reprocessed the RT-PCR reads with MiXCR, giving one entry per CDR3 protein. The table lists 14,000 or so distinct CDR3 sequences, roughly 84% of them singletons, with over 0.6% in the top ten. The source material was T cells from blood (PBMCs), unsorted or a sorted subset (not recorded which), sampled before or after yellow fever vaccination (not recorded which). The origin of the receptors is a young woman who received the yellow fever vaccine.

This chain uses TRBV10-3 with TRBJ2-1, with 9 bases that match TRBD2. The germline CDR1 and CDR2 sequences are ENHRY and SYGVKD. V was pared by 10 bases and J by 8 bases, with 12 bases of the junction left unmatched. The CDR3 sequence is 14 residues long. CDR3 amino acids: CAKRTGLAAHEQFF. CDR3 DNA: TGTGCCAAAAGAACGGGACTAGCAGCACATGAGCAGTTCTTC.

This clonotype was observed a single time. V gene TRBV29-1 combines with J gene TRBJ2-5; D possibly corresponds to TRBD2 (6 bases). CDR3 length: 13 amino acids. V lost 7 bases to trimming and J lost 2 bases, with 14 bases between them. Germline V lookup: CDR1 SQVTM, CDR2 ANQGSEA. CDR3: CSAAGAGQETQYF. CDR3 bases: TGCAGCGCCGCCGGGGCGGGGCAAGAGACCCAGTACTTC. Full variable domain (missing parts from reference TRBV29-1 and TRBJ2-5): SAVISQKPSRDICQRGTSLTIQCQVDSQVTMMFWYRQQPGQSLTLIATANQGSEATYESGFVIDKFPISRPNLTFSTLTVSNMSPEDSSIYLCSAAGAGQETQYFGPGTRLLVL.

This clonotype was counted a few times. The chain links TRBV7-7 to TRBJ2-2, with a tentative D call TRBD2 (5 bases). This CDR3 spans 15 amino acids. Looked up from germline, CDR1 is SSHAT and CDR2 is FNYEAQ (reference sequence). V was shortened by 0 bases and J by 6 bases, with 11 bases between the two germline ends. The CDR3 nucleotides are TGTGCCAGCAGCTTAGCGCCAGGAGGACCCGGGGAGCTGTTTTTT. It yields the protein CASSLAPGGPGELFF.

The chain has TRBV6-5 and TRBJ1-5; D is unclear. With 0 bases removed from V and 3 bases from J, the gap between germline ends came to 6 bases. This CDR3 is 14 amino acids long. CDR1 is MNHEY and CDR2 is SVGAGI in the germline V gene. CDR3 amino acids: CASSYSKVNQPQHF. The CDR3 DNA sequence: TGTGCCAGCAGTTACTCGAAAGTCAATCAGCCCCAGCATTTT.

CDR3 in DNA: TGTGCCAGCAGCTTGGGGCCCGGGGGTTACAATGAGCAGTTCTTC. It specifies CASSLGPGGYNEQFF. V gene TRBV11-2 combines with J gene TRBJ2-1; D perhaps matches TRBD2 (6 bases). The V gene lost 3 bases and the J gene lost 4 bases, with 13 bases spanning the gap. Germline CDR1 reads SGHAT; CDR2 reads FQNNGV. The CDR3 has 15 amino acids.

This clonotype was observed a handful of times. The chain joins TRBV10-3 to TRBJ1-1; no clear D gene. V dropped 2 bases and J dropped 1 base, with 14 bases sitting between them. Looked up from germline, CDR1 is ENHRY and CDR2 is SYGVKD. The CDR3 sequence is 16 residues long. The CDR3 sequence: CAISEGVRQSNTEAFF. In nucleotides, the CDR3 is TGTGCCATCAGTGAGGGAGTTCGGCAGTCGAACACTGAAGCTTTCTTT.

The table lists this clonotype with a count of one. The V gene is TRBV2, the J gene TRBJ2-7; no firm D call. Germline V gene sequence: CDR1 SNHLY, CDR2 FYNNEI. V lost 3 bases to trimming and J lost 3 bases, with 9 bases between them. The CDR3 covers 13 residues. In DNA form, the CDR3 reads TGTGCCAGCAGTGAGGTCAGAGGCTACGAGCAGTACTTC. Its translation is CASSEVRGYEQYF.

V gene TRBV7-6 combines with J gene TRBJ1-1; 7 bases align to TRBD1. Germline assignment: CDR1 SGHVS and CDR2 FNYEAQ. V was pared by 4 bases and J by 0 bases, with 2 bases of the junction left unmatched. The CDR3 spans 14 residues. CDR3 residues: CASSSTGVNTEAFF. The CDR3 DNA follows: TGTGCCAGCAGCTCAACAGGGGTGAACACTGAAGCTTTCTTT. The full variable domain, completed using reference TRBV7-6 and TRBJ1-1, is GAGVSQSPRYKVTKRGQDVALRCDPISGHVSLYWYRQALGQGPEFLTYFNYEAQQDKSGLPNDRFSAERPEGSISTLTIQRTEQRDSAMYRCASSSTGVNTEAFFGQGTRLTVV.

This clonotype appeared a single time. Here the CDR3 DNA reads TGCAGCGTTGAAGCGGCCAGGGGGCTGACAGATACGCAGTATTTT. Residues: CSVEAARGLTDTQYF. V is TRBV29-1 and J is TRBJ2-3, with 8 bases lining up with TRBD1. V was clipped by 1 base and J by 3 bases; unmatched bases: 6. Germline V gene data show CDR1 as SQVTM and CDR2 as ANQGSEA. CDR3 size: 15 residues.

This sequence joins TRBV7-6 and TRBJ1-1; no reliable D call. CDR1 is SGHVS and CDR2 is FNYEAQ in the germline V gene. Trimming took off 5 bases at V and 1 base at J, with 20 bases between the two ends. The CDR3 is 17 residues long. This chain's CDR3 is CASSPSFLVGRNTEAFF. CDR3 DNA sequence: TGTGCCAGCAGCCCCAGCTTTTTGGTAGGACGGAACACTGAAGCTTTCTTT.

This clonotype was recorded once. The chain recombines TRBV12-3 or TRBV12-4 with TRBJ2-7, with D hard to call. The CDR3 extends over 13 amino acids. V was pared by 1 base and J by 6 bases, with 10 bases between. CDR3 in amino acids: CASSLDFSGEQYF. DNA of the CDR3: TGTGCCAGCAGTTTAGACTTCTCCGGCGAGCAGTACTTC.

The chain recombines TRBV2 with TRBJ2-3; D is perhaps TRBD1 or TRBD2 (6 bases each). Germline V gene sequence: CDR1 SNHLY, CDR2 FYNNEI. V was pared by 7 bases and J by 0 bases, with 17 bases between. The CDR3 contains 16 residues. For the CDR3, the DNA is TGTGCCAGCAATCCTCGGGGGCCGGATAGCACAGATACGCAGTATTTT. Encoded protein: CASNPRGPDSTDTQYF.

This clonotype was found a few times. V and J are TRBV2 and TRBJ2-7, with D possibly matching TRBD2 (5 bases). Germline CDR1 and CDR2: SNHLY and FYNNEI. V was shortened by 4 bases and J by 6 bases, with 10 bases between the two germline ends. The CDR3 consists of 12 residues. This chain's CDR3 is CASSGDYSEQYF. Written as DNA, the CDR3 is TGTGCCAGCAGTGGAGACTACTCCGAGCAGTACTTC.

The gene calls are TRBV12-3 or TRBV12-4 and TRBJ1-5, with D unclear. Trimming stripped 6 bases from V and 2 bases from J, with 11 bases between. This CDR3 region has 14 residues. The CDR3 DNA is TGTGCCAGCAGGACCCAGGTGGGCAATCAGCCCCAGCATTTT. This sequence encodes CASRTQVGNQPQHF.

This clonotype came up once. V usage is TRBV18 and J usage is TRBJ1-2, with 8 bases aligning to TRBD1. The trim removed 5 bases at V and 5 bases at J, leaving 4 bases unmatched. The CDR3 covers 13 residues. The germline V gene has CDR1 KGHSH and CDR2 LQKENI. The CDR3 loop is CASSEDRDYGYTF. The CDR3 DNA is TGTGCCAGCTCAGAGGACAGGGATTATGGCTACACCTTC.

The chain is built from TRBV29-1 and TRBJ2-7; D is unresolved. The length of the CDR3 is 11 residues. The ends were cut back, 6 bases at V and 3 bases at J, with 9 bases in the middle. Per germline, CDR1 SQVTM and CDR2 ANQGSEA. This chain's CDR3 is CSVTIGYEQYF. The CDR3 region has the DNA TGCAGCGTGACCATTGGCTACGAGCAGTACTTC.

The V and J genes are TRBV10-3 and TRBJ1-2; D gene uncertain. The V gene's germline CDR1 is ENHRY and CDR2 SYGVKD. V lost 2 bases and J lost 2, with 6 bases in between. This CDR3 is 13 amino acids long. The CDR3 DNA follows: TGTGCCATCAGTGAGACGGCCAACTATGGCTACACCTTC. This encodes CAISETANYGYTF.